Listed below are T cell receptor beta chains from one sample, sequenced in a study of T cell repertoires in cytomegalovirus infection. These receptors are not linked to any known antigen. TCRdb recomputed calls from the reads with MiXCR, one row per CDR3 protein. The sample lists approximately 350,000 distinct CDR3 sequences, about 32% occurring once. The starting material was cultured PBMCs, obtained from culture after CMV antigen stimulation. The receptors shown here come from a human donor in good health (CMV status not recorded). Some clones in this sample may be carry-over from other donors' samples. Each CDR3 is given with its conserved first and last residue. D genes are given only for firm matches.

j_call: TRBJ1-1; v_call: TRBV4-1; d_call: TRBD1; cdr3_length: 18; cdr3_aa: CASSQDTQGATSSGEAFF
j_call: TRBJ1-4; v_call: TRBV14; d_call: -; cdr3_length: 16; cdr3_aa: CASSQVPGRTNEKLFF
j_call: TRBJ2-1; v_call: TRBV29-1; d_call: TRBD2; cdr3_length: 16; cdr3_aa: CSVRFSGLSSYNEQFF
j_call: TRBJ1-5; v_call: TRBV12-3/TRBV12-4; d_call: -; cdr3_length: 16; cdr3_aa: CASSRQVPGFNQPQHF
j_call: TRBJ2-2; v_call: TRBV7-2; d_call: TRBD2; cdr3_length: 18; cdr3_aa: CASSPRGLAGPNTGELFF
j_call: TRBJ2-3; v_call: TRBV7-2; d_call: -; cdr3_length: 16; cdr3_aa: CASSLFGGSSTDTQYF
j_call: TRBJ1-2; v_call: TRBV19; d_call: TRBD1; cdr3_length: 14; cdr3_aa: CASTTGAEAYGYTF
j_call: TRBJ2-1; v_call: TRBV20-1; d_call: TRBD2; cdr3_length: 14; cdr3_aa: CSARRGTSANEQFF
j_call: TRBJ1-5; v_call: TRBV19; d_call: TRBD1; cdr3_length: 16; cdr3_aa: CASSLRQGRGNQPQHF
j_call: TRBJ2-1; v_call: TRBV7-3; d_call: -; cdr3_length: 13; cdr3_aa: CASSLKGRNEQFF
j_call: TRBJ1-1; v_call: TRBV7-2; d_call: -; cdr3_length: 12; cdr3_aa: CASSLSYTEAFF
j_call: TRBJ1-2; v_call: TRBV4-1; d_call: -; cdr3_length: 12; cdr3_aa: CASSRGEGGYTF
j_call: TRBJ2-1; v_call: TRBV6-2/TRBV6-3; d_call: -; cdr3_length: 15; cdr3_aa: CASSYPNNYYNEQFF
j_call: TRBJ2-7; v_call: TRBV4-1; d_call: TRBD1; cdr3_length: 14; cdr3_aa: CASSQPGQGTEQYF
j_call: TRBJ1-2; v_call: TRBV7-8; d_call: TRBD1; cdr3_length: 16; cdr3_aa: CASSKRRTGENYGYTF
j_call: TRBJ1-5; v_call: TRBV12-5; d_call: -; cdr3_length: 13; cdr3_aa: CASGRTGNQPQHF
j_call: TRBJ1-5; v_call: TRBV19; d_call: -; cdr3_length: 16; cdr3_aa: CASTPGGGKSNQPQHF
j_call: TRBJ1-1; v_call: TRBV19; d_call: -; cdr3_length: 12; cdr3_aa: CASSIDAGEAFF
j_call: TRBJ1-2; v_call: TRBV6-2/TRBV6-3; d_call: TRBD1; cdr3_length: 17; cdr3_aa: CASSRSGTGGINYGYTF
j_call: TRBJ1-1; v_call: TRBV6-1; d_call: -; cdr3_length: 14; cdr3_aa: CASMPGRGIAEAFF
j_call: TRBJ2-3; v_call: TRBV15; d_call: TRBD2; cdr3_length: 16; cdr3_aa: CATSRRKGLASDTQYF
j_call: TRBJ2-2; v_call: TRBV12-3/TRBV12-4; d_call: -; cdr3_length: 15; cdr3_aa: CASSLGGRRIGELFF
j_call: TRBJ1-2; v_call: TRBV7-2; d_call: -; cdr3_length: 15; cdr3_aa: CASSLKFPGNYGYTF
j_call: TRBJ1-3; v_call: TRBV6-5; d_call: -; cdr3_length: 17; cdr3_aa: CASSFGRQTHSGNTIYF
j_call: TRBJ2-3; v_call: TRBV7-3; d_call: TRBD2; cdr3_length: 14; cdr3_aa: CASSQRDFTDTQYF
j_call: TRBJ1-1; v_call: TRBV27; d_call: -; cdr3_length: 14; cdr3_aa: CASSTGKGDTEAFF
j_call: TRBJ1-2; v_call: TRBV7-2; d_call: -; cdr3_length: 12; cdr3_aa: CASSLDGAGYTF
j_call: TRBJ2-3; v_call: TRBV7-2; d_call: TRBD2; cdr3_length: 16; cdr3_aa: CASSLALAGGTDTQYF
j_call: TRBJ2-2; v_call: TRBV7-3; d_call: -; cdr3_length: 14; cdr3_aa: CASSLTMNTGELFF
j_call: TRBJ1-2; v_call: TRBV7-9; d_call: -; cdr3_length: 12; cdr3_aa: CASSDTHDGYTF
j_call: TRBJ1-4; v_call: TRBV7-4; d_call: -; cdr3_length: 15; cdr3_aa: CASSPREGANEKLFF
j_call: TRBJ1-6; v_call: TRBV3-1; d_call: -; cdr3_length: 16; cdr3_aa: CASRNTGSSYNSPLHF
j_call: TRBJ2-1; v_call: TRBV7-6; d_call: TRBD2; cdr3_length: 14; cdr3_aa: CASSFASGANEQFF
j_call: TRBJ2-5; v_call: TRBV6-2/TRBV6-3; d_call: -; cdr3_length: 13; cdr3_aa: CASSSRPQETQYF
j_call: TRBJ2-3; v_call: TRBV7-2; d_call: -; cdr3_length: 13; cdr3_aa: CASTPLRTDTQYF
j_call: TRBJ2-2; v_call: TRBV7-2; d_call: -; cdr3_length: 15; cdr3_aa: CASSLDPQGHGELFF
j_call: TRBJ2-7; v_call: TRBV19; d_call: -; cdr3_length: 13; cdr3_aa: CASSPGDNYEQYF
j_call: TRBJ2-7; v_call: TRBV7-9; d_call: TRBD1; cdr3_length: 14; cdr3_aa: CASSYRDRVYEQYF
j_call: TRBJ1-2; v_call: TRBV7-2; d_call: -; cdr3_length: 13; cdr3_aa: CASSFLTAYGYTF
j_call: TRBJ2-7; v_call: TRBV2; d_call: -; cdr3_length: 14; cdr3_aa: CASSKDGAIYEQYF
j_call: TRBJ1-2; v_call: TRBV7-2; d_call: -; cdr3_length: 14; cdr3_aa: CASSLAPGNYGYTF
j_call: TRBJ2-2; v_call: TRBV7-2; d_call: -; cdr3_length: 14; cdr3_aa: CASSLGGYTGELFF
j_call: TRBJ2-1; v_call: TRBV3-1; d_call: TRBD2; cdr3_length: 19; cdr3_aa: CASSQGRQRPLAVYNEQFF
j_call: TRBJ1-1; v_call: TRBV20-1; d_call: -; cdr3_length: 13; cdr3_aa: CSASWGMNTEAFF
j_call: TRBJ1-2; v_call: TRBV12-3/TRBV12-4; d_call: -; cdr3_length: 13; cdr3_aa: CASSRTGGYGYTF
j_call: TRBJ1-4; v_call: TRBV6-6; d_call: -; cdr3_length: 14; cdr3_aa: CATRRGGVDEKLFF
j_call: TRBJ2-3; v_call: TRBV19; d_call: -; cdr3_length: 17; cdr3_aa: CASSIDLARTNSNTQYF
j_call: TRBJ1-5; v_call: TRBV7-8; d_call: -; cdr3_length: 16; cdr3_aa: CASSSLRGYSNQPQHF
j_call: TRBJ2-1; v_call: TRBV4-3; d_call: TRBD1; cdr3_length: 16; cdr3_aa: CASSRRDRGLMLEQFF
j_call: TRBJ2-2; v_call: TRBV5-1; d_call: TRBD1; cdr3_length: 16; cdr3_aa: CASSLEGQANTGELFF
j_call: TRBJ2-1; v_call: TRBV15; d_call: -; cdr3_length: 17; cdr3_aa: CATSRDTIRSSYNEQFF
j_call: TRBJ2-3; v_call: TRBV6-5; d_call: TRBD2; cdr3_length: 18; cdr3_aa: CASSRVPGLAGGPDTQYF
j_call: TRBJ1-6; v_call: TRBV6-8; d_call: TRBD1; cdr3_length: 14; cdr3_aa: CASSEGQENSPLHF
j_call: TRBJ1-2; v_call: TRBV12-3/TRBV12-4; d_call: TRBD1; cdr3_length: 15; cdr3_aa: CASSQISTGGGGYTF
j_call: TRBJ2-5; v_call: TRBV7-2; d_call: TRBD1; cdr3_length: 12; cdr3_aa: CASSRDRETQYF
j_call: TRBJ2-1; v_call: TRBV19; d_call: TRBD2; cdr3_length: 15; cdr3_aa: CASSIRTSGYNEQFF
j_call: TRBJ2-4; v_call: TRBV11-2; d_call: -; cdr3_length: 15; cdr3_aa: CASSSDLKSRNIQYF